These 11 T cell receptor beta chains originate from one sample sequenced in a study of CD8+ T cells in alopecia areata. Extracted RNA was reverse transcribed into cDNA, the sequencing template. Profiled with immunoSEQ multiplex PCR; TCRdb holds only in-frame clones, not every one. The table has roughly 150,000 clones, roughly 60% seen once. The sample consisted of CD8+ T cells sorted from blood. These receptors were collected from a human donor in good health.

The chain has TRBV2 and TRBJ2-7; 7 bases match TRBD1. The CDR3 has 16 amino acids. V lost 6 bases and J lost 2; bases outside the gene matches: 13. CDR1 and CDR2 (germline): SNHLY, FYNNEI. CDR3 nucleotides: TGTGCCAGCAGCAGCTCATCTCCGGGACAGCCCTACGAGCAGTACTTC. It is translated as CASSSSSPGQPYEQYF.

CDR3 sequence (DNA): TGCGCCAGCAGCGCGATCCCCGACGGGAACTATGGCTACACCTTC. Protein: CASSAIPDGNYGYTF. The rearrangement uses TRBV5-1 and TRBJ1-2; D not resolved. This CDR3 contains 15 residues. CDR1 and CDR2 (germline): SGHRS, YFSETQ. V shed 4 bases and J shed 2 bases, with 15 bases lying between them.

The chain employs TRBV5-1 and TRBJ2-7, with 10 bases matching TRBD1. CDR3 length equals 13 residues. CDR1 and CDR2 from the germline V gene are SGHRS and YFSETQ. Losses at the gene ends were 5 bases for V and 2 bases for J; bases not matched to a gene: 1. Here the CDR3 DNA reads TGCGCCAGCAGAGGGACAGGGGCCTACGAGCAGTACTTC. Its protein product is CASRGTGAYEQYF.

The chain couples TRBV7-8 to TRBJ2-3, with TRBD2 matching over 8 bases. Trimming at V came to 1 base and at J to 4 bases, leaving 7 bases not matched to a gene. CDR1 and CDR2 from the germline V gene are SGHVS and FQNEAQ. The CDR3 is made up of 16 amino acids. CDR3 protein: CASSLVLREAADTQYF. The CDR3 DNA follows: TGTGCCAGCAGCTTAGTTCTGCGGGAGGCGGCAGATACGCAGTATTTT.

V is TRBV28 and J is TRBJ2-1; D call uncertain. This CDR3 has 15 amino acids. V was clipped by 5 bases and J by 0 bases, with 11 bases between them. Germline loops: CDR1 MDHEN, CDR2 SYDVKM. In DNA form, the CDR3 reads TGTGCCAGCAGTCCCTCCCCCAGCTCCTACAATGAGCAGTTCTTC. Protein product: CASSPSPSSYNEQFF.

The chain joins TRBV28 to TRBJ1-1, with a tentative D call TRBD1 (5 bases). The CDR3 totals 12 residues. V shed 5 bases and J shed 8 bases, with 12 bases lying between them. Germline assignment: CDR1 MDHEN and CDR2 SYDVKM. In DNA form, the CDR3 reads TGTGCCAGCAGTCGAGACAGCGACGAAGCTTTCTTT. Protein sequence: CASSRDSDEAFF.

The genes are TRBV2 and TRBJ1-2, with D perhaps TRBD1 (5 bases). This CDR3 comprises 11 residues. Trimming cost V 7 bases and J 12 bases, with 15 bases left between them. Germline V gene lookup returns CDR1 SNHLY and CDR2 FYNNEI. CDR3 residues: CASTGQGDHTF. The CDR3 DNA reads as TGTGCCAGCACGGGTCAGGGTGACCACACCTTC.

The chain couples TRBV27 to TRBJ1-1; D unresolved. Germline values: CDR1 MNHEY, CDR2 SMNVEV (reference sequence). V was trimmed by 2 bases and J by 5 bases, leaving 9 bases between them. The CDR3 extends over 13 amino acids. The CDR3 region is CASSLGAGTEAFF. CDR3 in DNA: TGTGCCAGCAGTTTAGGCGCTGGGACTGAAGCTTTCTTT.

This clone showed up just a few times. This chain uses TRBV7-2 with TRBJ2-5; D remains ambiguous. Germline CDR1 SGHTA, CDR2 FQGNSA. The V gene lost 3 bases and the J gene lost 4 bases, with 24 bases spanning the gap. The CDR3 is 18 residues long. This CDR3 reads CASSLNWAEHGVRETQYF. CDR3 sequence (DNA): TGTGCCAGCAGCTTGAATTGGGCGGAACATGGTGTTAGAGAGACCCAGTACTTC.

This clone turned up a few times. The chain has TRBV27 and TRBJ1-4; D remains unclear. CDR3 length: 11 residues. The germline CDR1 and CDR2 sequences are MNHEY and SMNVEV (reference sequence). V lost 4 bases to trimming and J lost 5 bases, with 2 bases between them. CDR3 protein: CASSSNEKLFF. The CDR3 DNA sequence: TGTGCCAGCAGTTCCAATGAAAAACTGTTTTTT.

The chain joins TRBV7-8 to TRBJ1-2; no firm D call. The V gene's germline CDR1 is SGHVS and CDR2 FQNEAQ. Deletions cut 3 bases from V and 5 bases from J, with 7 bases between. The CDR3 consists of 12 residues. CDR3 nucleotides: TGTGCCAGCAGCTTCTCCCTTTATGGCTACACCTTC. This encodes CASSFSLYGYTF.